The sequence of this TCR beta chain was determined in a study of identical twins. This clonotype came up many times. The trim removed 2 bases at V and 5 bases at J, leaving 2 bases unmatched. The germline V gene encodes CDR1 MNHEY and CDR2 SMNVEV (reference sequence). This CDR3 has 13 amino acids. TCRdb called the 5' RACE reads again in MiXCR, with one record for every CDR3 protein. The sample consists of about 690,000 distinct CDR3 sequences, roughly 6% of them appearing once. The chain has TRBV27 and TRBJ2-7; TRBD1 aligns across 8 bases. Sequencing used naive T cells sorted from blood. The receptor comes from a man between 18 and 35 years old in good health. The DNA for the CDR3 is TGTGCCAGCAGTTTACTGGGACAGGACGAGCAGTACTTC. It codes for CASSLLGQDEQYF.